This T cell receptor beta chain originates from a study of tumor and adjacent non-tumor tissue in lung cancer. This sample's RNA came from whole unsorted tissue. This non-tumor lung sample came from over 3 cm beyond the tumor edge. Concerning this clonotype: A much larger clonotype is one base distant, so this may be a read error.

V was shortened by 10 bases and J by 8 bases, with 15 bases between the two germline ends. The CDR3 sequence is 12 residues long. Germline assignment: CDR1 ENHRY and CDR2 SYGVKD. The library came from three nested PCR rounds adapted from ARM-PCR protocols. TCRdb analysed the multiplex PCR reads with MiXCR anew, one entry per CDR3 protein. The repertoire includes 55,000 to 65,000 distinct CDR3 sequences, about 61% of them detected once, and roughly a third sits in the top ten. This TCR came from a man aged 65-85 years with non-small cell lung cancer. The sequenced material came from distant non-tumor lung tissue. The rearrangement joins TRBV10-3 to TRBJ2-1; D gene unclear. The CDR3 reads CATNVDGDEQFF. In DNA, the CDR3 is TGTGCCACAAACGTAGATGGGGATGAGCAGTTCTTC.